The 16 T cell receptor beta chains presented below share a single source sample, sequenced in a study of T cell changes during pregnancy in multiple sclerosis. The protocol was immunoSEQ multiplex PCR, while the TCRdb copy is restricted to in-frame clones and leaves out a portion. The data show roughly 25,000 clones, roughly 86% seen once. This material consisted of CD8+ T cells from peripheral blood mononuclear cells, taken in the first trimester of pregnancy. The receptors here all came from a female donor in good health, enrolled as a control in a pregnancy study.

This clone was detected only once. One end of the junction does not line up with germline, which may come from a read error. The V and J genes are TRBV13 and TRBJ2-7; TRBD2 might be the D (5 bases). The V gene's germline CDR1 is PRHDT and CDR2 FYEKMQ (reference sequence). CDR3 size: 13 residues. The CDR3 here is CASSVGSAGILYF. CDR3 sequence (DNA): TGTGCCAGCAGCGTAGGGAGTGCGGGTATTCTGTACTTC.

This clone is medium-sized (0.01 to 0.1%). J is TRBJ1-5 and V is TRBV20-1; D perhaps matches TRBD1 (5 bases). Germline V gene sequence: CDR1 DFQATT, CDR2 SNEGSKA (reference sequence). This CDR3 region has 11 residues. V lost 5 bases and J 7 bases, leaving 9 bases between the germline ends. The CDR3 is CSAGDLQPQHF. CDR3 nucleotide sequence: TGCAGTGCTGGGGACTTACAGCCCCAGCATTTT.

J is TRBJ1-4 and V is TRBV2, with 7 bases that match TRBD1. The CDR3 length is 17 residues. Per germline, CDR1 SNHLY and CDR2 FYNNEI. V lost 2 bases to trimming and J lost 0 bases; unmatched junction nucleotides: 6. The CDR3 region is CASSEQGVPTTNEKLFF. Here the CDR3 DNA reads TGTGCCAGCAGTGAACAGGGGGTACCTACAACTAATGAAAAACTGTTTTTT.

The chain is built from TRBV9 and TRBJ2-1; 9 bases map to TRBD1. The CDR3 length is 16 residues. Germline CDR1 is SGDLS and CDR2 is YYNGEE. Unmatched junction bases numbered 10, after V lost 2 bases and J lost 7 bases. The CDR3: CASSVRPGQGLNEQFF. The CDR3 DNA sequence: TGTGCCAGCAGCGTGAGACCGGGACAGGGACTAAATGAGCAGTTCTTC.

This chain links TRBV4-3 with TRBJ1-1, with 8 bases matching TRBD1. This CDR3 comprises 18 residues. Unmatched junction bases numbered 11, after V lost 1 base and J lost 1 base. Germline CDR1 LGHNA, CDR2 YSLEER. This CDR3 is CASSQGEVETGANTEAFF. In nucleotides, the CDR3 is TGCGCCAGCAGCCAAGGAGAAGTGGAGACAGGGGCGAACACTGAAGCTTTCTTT.

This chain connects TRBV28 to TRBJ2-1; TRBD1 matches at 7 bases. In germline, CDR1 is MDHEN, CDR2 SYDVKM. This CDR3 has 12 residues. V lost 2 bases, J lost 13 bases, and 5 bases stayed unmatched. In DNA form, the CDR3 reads TGTGCCAGCAGTTTAGACAGGGACGGTCAGTTCTTC. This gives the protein CASSLDRDGQFF.

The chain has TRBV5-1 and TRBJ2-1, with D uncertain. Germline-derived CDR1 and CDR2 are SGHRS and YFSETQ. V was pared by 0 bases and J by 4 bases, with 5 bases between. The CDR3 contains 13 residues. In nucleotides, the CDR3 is TGCGCCAGCAGCTTGGACTCATACAATGAGCAGTTCTTC. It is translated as CASSLDSYNEQFF.

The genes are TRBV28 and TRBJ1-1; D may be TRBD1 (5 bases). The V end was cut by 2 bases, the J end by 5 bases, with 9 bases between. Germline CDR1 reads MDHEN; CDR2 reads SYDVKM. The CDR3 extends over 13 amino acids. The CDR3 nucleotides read TGTGCCAGCAGTTTACAGGGTAGGACTGAAGCTTTCTTT. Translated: CASSLQGRTEAFF.

CDR3 region: CASSYSGQGWQPQHF. Here the CDR3 DNA reads TGCGCCAGCAGCTACTCGGGACAGGGTTGGCAGCCCCAGCATTTT. The rearrangement joins TRBV5-1 to TRBJ1-5; 9 bases are shared with TRBD1. The CDR3 length is 15 residues. From germline, CDR1 is SGHRS and CDR2 YFSETQ. After removal of 3 bases from V and 7 bases from J, the junction contained 8 bases not matched to a gene.

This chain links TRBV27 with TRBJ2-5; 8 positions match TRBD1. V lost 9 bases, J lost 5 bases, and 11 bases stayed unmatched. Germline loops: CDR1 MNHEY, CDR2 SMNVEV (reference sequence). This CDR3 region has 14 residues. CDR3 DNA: TGTGCCAGATTAGACAGGGGTGGGCGTGAGACCCAGTACTTC. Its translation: CARLDRGGRETQYF.

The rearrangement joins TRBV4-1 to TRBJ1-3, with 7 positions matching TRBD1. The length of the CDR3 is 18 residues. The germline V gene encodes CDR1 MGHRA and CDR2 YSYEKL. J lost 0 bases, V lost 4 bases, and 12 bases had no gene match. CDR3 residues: CASSPYKKTGISGNTIYF. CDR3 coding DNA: TGCGCCAGCAGCCCATATAAAAAGACAGGGATCTCTGGAAACACCATATATTTT.

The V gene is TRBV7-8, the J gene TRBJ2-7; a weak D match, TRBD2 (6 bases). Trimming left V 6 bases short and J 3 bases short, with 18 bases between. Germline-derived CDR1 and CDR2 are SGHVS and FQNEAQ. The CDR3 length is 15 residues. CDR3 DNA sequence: TGTGCCAGCAGTCTGCCAGGCGGCGGGATCTACGAGCAGTACTTC. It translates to CASSLPGGGIYEQYF. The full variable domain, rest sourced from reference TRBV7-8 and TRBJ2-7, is GAGVSQSPRYKVAKRGQDVALRCDPISGHVSLFWYQQALGQGPEFLTYFQNEAQLDKSGLPSDRFFAERPEGSVSTLKIQRTQQEDSAVYLCASSLPGGGIYEQYFGPGTRLTVT.

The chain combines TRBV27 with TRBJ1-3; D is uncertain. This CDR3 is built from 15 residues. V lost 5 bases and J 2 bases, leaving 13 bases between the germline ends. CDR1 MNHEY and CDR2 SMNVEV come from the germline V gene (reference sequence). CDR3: CASSPLRSPGNTIYF. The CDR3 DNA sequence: TGTGCCAGCAGTCCCCTCAGGTCCCCTGGAAACACCATATATTTT.

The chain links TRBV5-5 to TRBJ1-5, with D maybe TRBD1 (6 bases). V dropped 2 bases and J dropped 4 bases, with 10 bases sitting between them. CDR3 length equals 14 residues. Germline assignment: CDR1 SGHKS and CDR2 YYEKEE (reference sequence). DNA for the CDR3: TGTGCCAGCAGCTTCAGGGGTGGGAATCAGCCCCAGCATTTT. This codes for CASSFRGGNQPQHF.

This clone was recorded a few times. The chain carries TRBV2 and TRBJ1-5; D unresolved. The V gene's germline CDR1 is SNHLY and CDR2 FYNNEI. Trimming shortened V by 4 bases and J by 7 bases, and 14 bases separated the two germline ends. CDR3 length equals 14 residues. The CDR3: CASSAGGMGQPQHF. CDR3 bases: TGTGCCAGCAGTGCGGGAGGGATGGGACAGCCCCAGCATTTT.

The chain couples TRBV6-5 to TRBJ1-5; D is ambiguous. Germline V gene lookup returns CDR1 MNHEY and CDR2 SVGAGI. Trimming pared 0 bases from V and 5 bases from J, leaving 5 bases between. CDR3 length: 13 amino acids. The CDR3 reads CASSYSSYQPQHF. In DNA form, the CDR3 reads TGTGCCAGCAGTTACTCGAGCTATCAGCCCCAGCATTTT.